This T cell receptor (beta chain) derives from a study of OX40 agonist ivuxolimab in advanced cancers. Regarding the complete study: The costimulatory receptor OX40 (CD134) was targeted by ivuxolimab, a fully human IgG2 agonistic monoclonal antibody. Intravenous ivuxolimab was administered to patients every 2 weeks at six dose levels: 0.01, 0.1, 0.3, 1.5, 3 and 10 mg/kg. Among the roughly 50 dose-escalation patients, around 19 had hepatocellular carcinoma, roughly 15 melanoma, 9 renal cell carcinoma and 9 head and neck cancer. In the dose-escalation cohort, 70% to 85% of patients were male, and the mean age was roughly 60 years, with a range of roughly 23 to 85. Patients were allowed to have had prior anti-PD-1, anti-PD-L1 or anti-CTLA-4 therapy, and approximately 37% of the dose-escalation patients had been treated with checkpoint inhibitors. Partial responses occurred in three dose-escalation patients, of whom one had hepatocellular carcinoma and two had cutaneous melanoma. Peripheral TCRbeta sequencing was intended to test whether TCR sequence diversity was altered and clonal T-cell expansion was caused by ivuxolimab. The paper describes the monotherapy dose-escalation part (N of about 52 patients) of the phase I trial of ivuxolimab. Here is what the overall study found, with its caveats: Low levels of normalized T-cell clonal expansion were also seen in some patients who did not respond. On average, CD8+ T cells showed more expanded clones than CD4+ T cells after ivuxolimab. At doses of 0.1 to 3.0 mg/kg, clonal expansion of both CD4+ and CD8+ T cells in blood was seen between baseline and week 6. Partial responders in the 0.1-3.0 mg/kg groups had among the lowest normalized peripheral clonal expansion, especially among CD8+ T cells. Antigen specificity was not determined for the clonally expanded peripheral T cells.

This clone was observed once. Its target antigen remains unknown. One base away there is no much larger clone; base qualities are not given. Deletion took 3 bases off V and 4 bases off J, with a span of 13 bases between the germline ends. The germline V gene gives CDR1 as SGHTA and CDR2 as FQGNSA. The CDR3 starts with the cysteine, ends with the phenylalanine, and has 14 residues. Only the CDR3 DNA is retained, 42 bases long and in frame from the first base. To sequence the TCRbeta CDR3 region, genomic DNA was isolated from the sorted cells. TCRbeta CDR3 regions were sequenced using the immunoSEQ Assay. What TCRdb holds here is the immuneACCESS table cut down to in-frame rearrangements. Part of the clones is not present; checked against another copy, under half of the missing clones reflect an unresolved V gene, and the others are unexplained. The sample profile shows over 100,000 clones; roughly 95% of them were found once. 0.15% to 0.19% of the sample is in the top ten clones.

Patients with a history of autoimmune disease or receiving systemic immunosuppression were excluded from the trial. In every dose cohort, peripheral blood was drawn for TCR sequencing at baseline, cycle 4 day 1, and cycle 7 day 1. The samples were taken from a phase I, first-in-human, multicenter, open-label dose-escalation trial of ivuxolimab. Adults with locally advanced or metastatic head and neck squamous cell, hepatocellular, melanoma or renal cell carcinoma were enrolled in the trial. CD4+ and CD8+ T cells were sorted separately from peripheral blood before TCR sequencing. The chain was built from TRBV7-2 and TRBJ2-7; the D gene assignment is ambiguous. This material consisted of CD4+ or CD8+ T cells sorted from blood, taken in a trial of the OX40 agonist ivuxolimab. The sequence was collected from an adult with an advanced solid tumor such as melanoma, head and neck, liver or kidney cancer. The sequenced DNA: TGTGCCAGCAGCTTGAGCCTGAGTGGGTACGAGCAGTACTTC. Its product reads: CASSLSLSGYEQYF.